The subject of this entry is one T cell receptor beta chain. Its antigen target is currently unknown. One base away there is no much larger clone; base qualities are not given. This sample is drawn from a study of cytomegalovirus exposure and HLA in healthy donors (dated by TCRdb to about 2017). With regard to the full study: An earlier analysis of fewer than 750 of the donors reported approximately 260 Gb of sequence data and about 120 million unique TCR beta sequences obtained from about 170 million T cells. The number of typed donors differed by locus: about 629-630 for A, B, C, DRB1 and DQB1; approximately 530 for DQA1; 606 for DPA1; and 450 to 480 for DPB1. In the later analysis, no new phenotypic data were used to find candidate immune exposures; instead, reliance was placed on TCR beta sequences and their occurrence across donors. Class I and class II HLA loci were covered by the typing at four-digit resolution. Donor age, sex, ethnicity and CMV serostatus were compiled alongside the repertoire data. Every discovery cohort repertoire had been produced on one sequencing platform. An earlier analysis of fewer than 750 of the donors used high-throughput TCR beta sequencing to judge whether each TCR beta V gene segment behaved as functional or pseudogenic. Among the approximately 430 genotyped donors, 81% belonged to the genetic ancestry cluster associated with self-reported Caucasian donors. Roughly 5 DR-DQ haplotypes were handled as single units for association and clustering because linkage in the cohort was strong. Genome-wide SNP genotypes for about three fifths of the roughly 670 donors were used in a later genetic analysis, which treated that subset as a discovery cohort. The study combined high-throughput TCR immunosequencing, statistical association of individual TCRs with disease status, and machine learning to predict cytomegalovirus infection status. Using immunosequencing, the study profiled T cell repertoires from fewer than 850 subjects and related those repertoires to cytomegalovirus serostatus. An early release covering roughly 640 HLA-typed donors comprised 300 to 350 gigabases of sequencing data and tens of millions of unique TCR sequences. Across around 400 genotyped donors of the cohort, an average of approximately 240,000 unique TCR beta nucleotide sequences per donor were sequenced, and 15% to 20% of those sequences were non-productive. Along with the roughly 670-subject first cohort, a separate validation cohort of around 120 different subjects was used. The study aimed to test whether signatures of past pathogen exposure could be identified by cataloging public T cell receptors. In a later analysis, previously published TCR beta repertoires from 666 donors were re-analyzed and high-resolution HLA genotyping was added so that TCR occurrence patterns could be studied. Findings and caveats that apply to the study as a whole: In a later analysis, HLA-associated TCR beta chains showed more clonal expansion and lower generation probabilities than non-associated chains that were equally common. Roughly uniform sequencing depth across donors was assumed in presence/absence analyses, although this assumption may not hold. While some public TCRs were present in many individuals, most TCR sequences turned up only very rarely across donors. The study listed 150 to 200 TCR beta chains as associated with cytomegalovirus. A cluster of highly shared sequence variants was judged likely to be a technical artifact of the sequencing pipeline. In a later analysis, the rate of TCR association differed among HLA loci, with DRB1 alleles having the most associated TCRs and HLA-C alleles having the fewest. Broadly in line with IMGT annotations, most TCR beta V segments showed up in productive rearrangements about 87% or about 30% of the time in an earlier analysis of around 550 of the donors. V-gene and J-gene trimming of TCR beta chains was associated with a missense DCLRE1C variant in a later genetic analysis, and the association was replicated in an independent cohort. Linkage disequilibrium might explain the correlated functional status among segregating V segments, but an unknown experimental factor could not be excluded. In a later analysis, most CMV-associated TCR beta chains were found to appear HLA-restricted, with HLA associations seemingly driven largely by CMV exposure. In vitro tests confirmed that a few of the cytomegalovirus-associated TCR beta chains recognize cytomegalovirus antigens. The 87-base-pair reads could not distinguish some IMGT-functional V segments, including TRBV6-2 and TRBV6-3, so those segments were excluded. According to a later genetic analysis, donors in an Asian-associated ancestry cluster had fewer N-insertions in productive TCRs than the approximately 670-donor mean. According to the authors, the approach could potentially be generalized to other disease states and immunological phenotypes. Because counts were too low, about 17 rarely observed V segments, including chromosome 9 orphons, were excluded from the earlier analysis of around 640 of the donors. Because HLA typing was unavailable for some donors at each locus, only the typed subset was used in association tests. Cytomegalovirus status was reported to be diagnosed by the classifier with high specificity and sensitivity in both the original and validation cohorts. At a false discovery rate of 0.05, a later analysis linked some 18,000 TCR beta sequences to specific HLA alleles. Strong co-occurrence of HLA alleles, especially DR and DQ, made assigning TCR associations to individual alleles difficult. According to a later analysis, parvovirus B19, influenza, CMV and Epstein-Barr virus appeared linked to several top co-occurrence clusters. Only TCR beta chains were sequenced in this cohort, and the absence of alpha or paired-chain data limited detectable features. The only immune exposure information available for the cohort was CMV serostatus. A further reported finding was that TCR beta sequences accurately predicted the HLA-A and HLA-B alleles for most subjects in the first cohort.

Libraries were constructed by the immunoSEQ multiplex PCR assay. The multiplex PCR relied on a mix of 60 forward primers for TCR Vbeta segments and 13 reverse primers for TCR Jbeta segments. Amplification of the CDR3 region of rearranged TCR beta genes was performed with a multiplex PCR assay on genomic DNA. The amplified TCR beta libraries were sequenced on the Illumina HiSeq System as 87-base-pair reads. On the study's bioinformatics: A later analysis tallied 75 million to 95 million unique TCR beta chains across the approximately 670 repertoires, and about 10 million of those chains were shared by two or more donors. To remove PCR and sequencing errors, raw reads were error-corrected and collapsed into unique sequences using a nearest-neighbor algorithm that merged closely related sequences. CDR3 sequences were aligned to IMGT reference sequences to assign V, D and J gene segments. For a sequence to be retained, a match of at least six nucleotides was required to both a V gene segment and a J gene segment. A rearrangement was called productive if the CDR3 had no stop codons and remained in frame with V and J, and every other rearrangement was called non-productive. Following IMGT convention, CDR3 was defined as the stretch from the second conserved V-encoded cysteine up to the conserved J-encoded phenylalanine. The earlier analysis of about 620 of the donors excluded sequences that lacked an unambiguous match to a single V gene segment. In an earlier analysis of a few hundred of the donors, V segments were called functional above 56.7% productive rearrangements and were called segregating when the between-donor standard deviation exceeded 5%. A statistical classification framework was built to diagnose cytomegalovirus status from the catalog of TCR beta chain sequences. A later analysis assigned V and J genes by comparing TCR nucleotide sequences with IMGT/GENE-DB human TR gene sequences. A later analysis assigned CDR3 sequences and most-parsimonious VDJ recombination scenarios with the TCRdist pipeline. In a later analysis, each TCR beta chain was defined by its CDR3 amino acid sequence together with its V-gene family, and reads without a unique V-gene family were excluded. A later analysis removed 550 to 700 highly shared, low-generation-probability nucleotide sequences to deal with suspected cross-contamination and a sequencing artifact. In a later analysis, a clonal expansion index for each public chain was calculated from normalized within-repertoire ranks of inferred template counts. In a later analysis, generation probabilities were computed with a VDJ recombination model fitted to out-of-frame rearrangements, and the resulting probabilities were checked against IGoR. In a later analysis, TCR-TCR, TCR-HLA and TCR-CMV co-occurrence was scored with hypergeometric tests, and a repertoire-size bias correction was applied to TCR pairs. False discovery rates were estimated in a later analysis by permuting HLA or CMV assignments 20 times. In a later analysis, co-occurring TCRs were grouped using DBSCAN, and TCRdist sequence similarity was added for clustering within HLA-allele-positive subsets. For co-occurrence clustering, repertoires with fewer than 30,000 or more than 120,000 public chains were excluded, along with 5 or 6 repertoires with anomalous nucleotide sharing. The clones in this table, taken by TCRdb from immuneACCESS, are in-frame only. Not every clone is retained; where verified, under half of the shortfall comes from an unresolved V gene, and the cause of the rest is unknown. Clonal size and the V and J genes are those of that table, whereas D and trimming came from the DNA. Counted in this sample were roughly 190,000 clones; 70% to 80% of them appeared once. Approximately 2% of the sample goes to the ten largest clones.

The cohort consisted of fewer than 700 healthy bone marrow donors. At the time of sampling, every cohort member was nominally healthy, though immune exposures that went unrecorded were likely present. The donor tested CMV seropositive, placing the donor among the approximately 290 seropositive members of the cohort. Each donor provided a peripheral blood sample, and peripheral blood mononuclear cells were used for TCR beta sequencing. The Qiagen DNeasy Blood Extraction Kit was used to extract genomic DNA from the blood cell samples. The CDR3 runs 14 amino acids, cysteine and phenylalanine included. The entry retains the CDR3 DNA only, 42 bases that are in frame from base 1. V was cut back by 4 bases and J by 5 bases, leaving a gap of 14 bases between them. The germline V gene encodes CDR1 LNHDA and CDR2 SQIVND (reference sequence).

The sequence links TRBV19 to TRBJ1-1, with no confident D gene call. This receptor was taken from a woman under 40 in good health and CMV-seropositive. The sample was PBMCs. Here is the DNA: TGTGCCAGTAGTAACGACGGAGTTTGGACTGAAGCTTTCTTT. Translated, this is CASSNDGVWTEAFF. Extended through the reference TRBV19 and TRBJ1-1 proteins, this CDR3 yields the full variable domain: DGGITQSPKYLFRKEGQNVTLSCEQNLNHDAMYWYRQDPGQGLRLIYYSQIVNDFQKGDIAEGYSVSREKKESFPLTVTSAQKNPTAFYLCASSNDGVWTEAFFGQGTRLTVV.